This TCR beta chain was sequenced during a study of T cell responses to AZD1222 COVID-19 vaccine. Study conclusions and caveats: There were vaccine-associated CD4 TCRs across spike, dominant at 160-218 and 743-854. Mostly white British, mostly female donors; authors suggested clonal diversity may be underestimated. At study baseline, merely over 5 AZD1222 recipients were seropositive.

Assay: immunoSEQ multiplex PCR; the TCRdb copy retains only in-frame clones and omits some. The table shows fewer than 90,000 clones, with 90% to 95% occurring only once. Researchers grouped second doses given at about 4 or about 12 weeks into one pool. CDR3 length: 14 amino acids. Trimming removed 9 bases at V and 1 base at J, with 13 bases between. The germline CDR1 and CDR2 sequences are LNHDA and SQIVND (reference sequence). Regarding this clone: No antigen is known for it.

This TCR was recovered from an adult who received the AZD1222 COVID-19 vaccine. The sample here was peripheral blood, taken 28 days after the second AZD1222 dose. The V and J genes are TRBV19 and TRBJ1-5; D unclear. The CDR3 coding sequence is TGTGCCAGCGGACTGGCAGCCAGCAATCAGCCCCAGCATTTT. This translates into CASGLAASNQPQHF.